Following are 12 T cell receptor beta chains from one sample sequenced in a study of PD-L1 blockade in urothelial cancer (dated by TCRdb to between 2016 and 2019). Libraries were made using the immunoSEQ multiplex PCR assay. The immuneACCESS repertoire file appears here via TCRdb, limited to in-frame rearrangements. These files lack a portion of the clones; in checked studies, under half of the deficit traces to unresolved V genes, and the cause of the others is not known. In all, the sample holds 70,000 to 75,000 clones, and around 84% of those were seen once. Together, the top ten hold 4.7% of the sample. The sample in question was PBMCs, obtained around atezolizumab (anti-PD-L1) treatment. The receptors derive from a man between 65 and 80 years old with urothelial cancer.

The rearrangement uses TRBV28 and TRBJ2-7; 10 positions agree with TRBD1. This CDR3 contains 17 residues. The V segment lost 1 base and the J segment 3 bases; nucleotides outside the gene matches: 9. CDR1 MDHEN and CDR2 SYDVKM come from the germline V gene. The CDR3 DNA is TGTGCCAGCAGTTTATTAGGACAGGGGGAGTCTGACTACGAGCAGTACTTC. Protein sequence: CASSLLGQGESDYEQYF.

The rearrangement joins TRBV21-1 to TRBJ2-3; the table's D call, TRBD2, was not checked against the DNA. TRBV21-1 has pseudogene status. The CDR3 has 18 amino acids. The CDR3 sequence: CASSKDGRVDSLTDTQYF. As DNA, the CDR3 is TGTGCCAGCAGCAAAGACGGGAGGGTAGACAGCCTCACAGATACGCAGTATTTT.

The V gene is TRBV5-1, the J gene TRBJ2-7; D possibly corresponds to TRBD2 (6 bases). Germline V gives CDR1 SGHRS, CDR2 YFSETQ. Trimming left V 4 bases short and J 5 bases short, with 16 bases between. The CDR3 is 14 amino acids. This chain's CDR3 is CASSPVRGSNEQYF. As DNA, the CDR3 is TGCGCCAGCAGCCCCGTCCGGGGGTCGAACGAGCAGTACTTC.

The CDR3 region has the DNA TGTGCCATCAGTGAGTCGAGCGGGACAGATACGCAGTATTTT. Translated, it gives CAISESSGTDTQYF. The J gene is TRBJ2-3, the V gene TRBV10-3; weak D call: TRBD2 (6 bases). Trimming took 0 bases from V and 3 from J, leaving 7 bases between them. This CDR3 region has 14 residues. Per the germline V gene, CDR1 is ENHRY and CDR2 is SYGVKD.

The genes are TRBV5-6 and TRBJ1-2; no firm D call. CDR1 is SGHDT, CDR2 YYEEEE, per germline. V was clipped by 0 bases and J by 0 bases, with 6 bases between them. The CDR3 totals 14 residues. CDR3 loop: CASSLDRANYGYTF. CDR3 nucleotide sequence: TGTGCCAGCAGCTTGGATCGAGCTAACTATGGCTACACCTTC.

The V gene is TRBV4-2, the J gene TRBJ1-1; D is undetermined. Looked up from germline, CDR1 is LGHNA and CDR2 is YNFKEQ. The germline V and J ends were trimmed by 0 bases and 7 bases, with 15 bases remaining between them. The CDR3 loop spans 15 amino acids. This CDR3 reads CASSQDREGSFEAFF. In DNA form, the CDR3 reads TGTGCCAGCAGCCAAGATCGCGAGGGCTCCTTTGAAGCTTTCTTT.

The V call is TRBV2, the J call TRBJ2-7; possibly TRBD2 for D (6 bases). V lost 5 bases and J 3 bases, leaving 14 bases between the germline ends. The CDR3 length is 14 residues. Germline CDR1 reads SNHLY; CDR2 reads FYNNEI. The CDR3: CASSLLAPRYEQYF. The CDR3 nucleotides read TGTGCCAGCAGTCTTCTAGCGCCTCGCTACGAGCAGTACTTC.

The rearrangement uses TRBV5-1 and TRBJ1-1; no clear D gene. This CDR3 has 14 residues. Germline V gene lookup returns CDR1 SGHRS and CDR2 YFSETQ. V lost 0 bases and J lost 1, with 7 bases in between. CDR3 protein: CASSLDAGNTEAFF. The DNA for the CDR3 is TGCGCCAGCAGCTTGGACGCCGGGAACACTGAAGCTTTCTTT.

J is TRBJ2-7 and V is TRBV6-6; the match to TRBD1 covers 8 bases. V lost 7 bases and J lost 2; bases outside the gene matches: 10. CDR1 is MNHNY, CDR2 SVGAGI, per germline (reference sequence). This CDR3 contains 15 residues. Written as DNA, the CDR3 is TGTGCCAGCACCCAGGGGGCTAGCCGAACCTACGAGCAGTACTTC. Amino acids: CASTQGASRTYEQYF.

V and J are TRBV14 and TRBJ2-3; the D gene is possibly TRBD2 (6 bases). Germline loops: CDR1 SGHDN, CDR2 FVKESK. The CDR3 contains 15 residues. V lost 1 base and J 0 bases, leaving 8 bases between the germline ends. The CDR3 here is CASSQVSGSTDTQYF. CDR3 sequence (DNA): TGTGCCAGCAGCCAAGTCAGCGGGAGCACAGATACGCAGTATTTT.

The V and J genes are TRBV6-5 and TRBJ1-5, with D hard to call. In germline, CDR1 is MNHEY, CDR2 SVGAGI. V lost 2 bases to trimming and J lost 9 bases, with 11 bases between them. The CDR3 runs to 13 residues. The CDR3 loop is CASSYGFRGPQHF. CDR3 coding DNA: TGTGCCAGCAGTTACGGATTTCGGGGGCCCCAGCATTTT.

There are a few counts of this clone. This sequence joins TRBV9 and TRBJ1-1; TRBD1 agrees at 9 bases. With V trimmed by 3 bases and J by 10 bases, 7 bases remained unmatched. Germline-derived CDR1 and CDR2 are SGDLS and YYNGEE. The CDR3 length is 13 residues. As DNA, the CDR3 is TGTGCCAGCAGCGCCGGACAGGGGAAGGGAGCTTTCTTT. Protein sequence: CASSAGQGKGAFF.